Below, 9 T cell receptor beta chains from the same sample are listed, as sequenced in a study of T-cell memory formation after mild COVID-19. TCRdb processed the 5' RACE reads anew with MiXCR; each CDR3 protein has one entry. The sample lists some 180,000 distinct CDR3 sequences, roughly 13% occurring once. Sequencing was done on a sample of PBMCs or a T cell subset sorted from them (not recorded which). The receptors shown here come from a man aged 18 to 35 who had mild COVID-19 (a few samples of this study predate the infection). Cell type and time point are not known.

The chain combines TRBV7-2 with TRBJ2-5; weak D call: TRBD1 (6 bases). Germline CDR1 SGHTA, CDR2 FQGNSA. V lost 5 bases to trimming and J lost 1 base, with 14 bases between them. CDR3 size: 15 residues. CDR3: CASSLRVGAQETQYF. The CDR3 DNA reads as TGTGCCAGCAGCCTGAGGGTGGGGGCCCAAGAGACCCAGTACTTC.

The rearrangement links TRBV12-3 or TRBV12-4 to TRBJ1-3; no definite D call. The CDR3 length is 14 residues. V lost 9 bases to trimming and J lost 0 bases, with 12 bases between them. The CDR3 nucleotides read TGTGCCAGGAGGGCTCCGAGCTCTGGAAACACCATATATTTT. This translates into CARRAPSSGNTIYF.

This chain joins TRBV6-5 and TRBJ1-1; 8 bases are a match to TRBD1. With 6 bases clipped from V and 0 bases from J, the junction kept 6 bases outside the gene matches. Germline V gene sequence: CDR1 MNHEY, CDR2 SVGAGI. The CDR3 totals 15 residues. The CDR3 region is CASSPGDRMNTEAFF. CDR3 DNA: TGTGCCAGCAGCCCCGGGGACAGGATGAACACTGAAGCTTTCTTT.

This clonotype has more than one count but fewer than ten. The rearrangement uses TRBV4-1 and TRBJ1-6; the D gene is possibly TRBD1 (5 bases). The CDR3 extends over 12 amino acids. Germline assignment: CDR1 MGHRA and CDR2 YSYEKL. Trimming removed 2 bases at V and 15 bases at J, with 11 bases between. The DNA of the CDR3 is TGCGCCAGCAGCCAACCGGGGCCGCTCCTCCACTTT. Translated: CASSQPGPLLHF.

There are a few counts of this clonotype. This sequence joins TRBV5-1 and TRBJ1-5; D uncertain. The V gene's germline CDR1 is SGHRS and CDR2 YFSETQ. The V and J ends lost 5 bases and 5 bases respectively, with 17 bases between them. The CDR3 has 15 amino acids. The CDR3 is CASSYRGNPDQPQHF. The CDR3 DNA reads as TGCGCCAGCAGTTACCGTGGGAACCCGGATCAGCCCCAGCATTTT.

J is TRBJ1-2 and V is TRBV7-3; D is unclear. CDR1 is SGHTA, CDR2 FQGTGA, per germline. CDR3 length: 13 residues. Trimming cost V 3 bases and J 4 bases, with 9 bases left between them. The CDR3 protein is CASSFDGSYGYTF. For the CDR3, the DNA is TGTGCCAGCAGCTTCGACGGGTCCTATGGCTACACCTTC. Full variable domain (outside the CDR3, taken from reference TRBV7-3 and TRBJ1-2): GAGVSQTPSNKVTEKGKYVELRCDPISGHTALYWYRQSLGQGPEFLIYFQGTGAADDSGLPNDRFFAVRPEGSVSTLKIQRTERGDSAVYLCASSFDGSYGYTFGSGTRLTVV.

This clonotype was counted at least ten times. The chain is built from TRBV20-1 and TRBJ1-4; 7 bases align to TRBD1. The junction had 5 bases not matched to a gene; V was cut back by 6 bases and J by 4 bases. The CDR3 is 13 residues long. CDR1 and CDR2 from the germline V gene are DFQATT and SNEGSKA (reference sequence). This chain's CDR3 is CSARDSLNEKLFF. The CDR3 coding sequence is TGCAGTGCCCGGGACAGCCTTAATGAAAAACTGTTTTTT.

This clonotype turned up a few times. The J gene is TRBJ1-2, the V gene TRBV10-3; tentatively, D is TRBD1 (6 bases). The CDR3 spans 13 residues. Trimming removed 10 bases from V and 0 bases from J, with 12 bases in between. Germline V gives CDR1 ENHRY, CDR2 SYGVKD. CDR3 loop: CATYNRANYGYTF. In DNA form, the CDR3 reads TGTGCCACATACAACAGGGCTAACTATGGCTACACCTTC.

The chain employs TRBV12-3 or TRBV12-4 and TRBJ2-1; D call uncertain. The CDR3 has 14 residues. Between the trimmed V and J ends, which lost 1 base and 0 bases, there was a span of 4 bases. The chain's CDR3 is CASSLEFSYNEQFF. In DNA, the CDR3 is TGTGCCAGCAGTTTAGAGTTCTCCTACAATGAGCAGTTCTTC.